Listed below are T cell receptor beta chains from one sample, sequenced in a study of blood T cell repertoires in COVID-19. Clones were sequenced by immunoSEQ multiplex PCR, and TCRdb holds only the in-frame ones, with some missing. The sample has approximately 120,000 clones; around four fifths are singletons. Sequencing input: peripheral blood. These receptors all come from a man older than 75 with acute or convalescent COVID-19. Each CDR3 is given with its conserved first and last residue. Fields, in order: D gene, CDR3 length, clone size, V gene, J gene, CDR3 protein, CDR3 DNA. A D gene is named only where the DNA matches it firmly. Clone size, where shown, is once, few, many, or a class for clones that have expanded.

-	15	-	TRBV5-5	TRBJ2-7	CASSSGGTGLVEQYF	TGTGCCAGCAGCTCGGGAGGGACAGGGCTCGTCGAGCAGTACTTC
TRBD2	15	-	TRBV10-3	TRBJ2-3	CAISPAGGPGDTQYF	TGTGCCATCAGTCCAGCGGGGGGGCCTGGAGATACGCAGTATTTT
TRBD2	17	-	TRBV5-6	TRBJ2-5	CASSLAGGGAYQETQYF	TGTGCCAGCAGCTTGGCGGGAGGTGGGGCCTACCAAGAGACCCAGTACTTC
TRBD1	13	-	TRBV18	TRBJ1-2	CASSLDRGPGYTF	TGTGCCAGCTCACTTGACAGGGGGCCGGGCTACACCTTC
-	14	-	TRBV6-5	TRBJ2-3	CASTPQFSTDTQYF	TGTGCCAGCACCCCACAGTTTAGCACAGATACGCAGTATTTT
-	16	few	TRBV28	TRBJ1-5	CASSTARSYSNQPQHF	TGTGCCAGCAGTACCGCCCGGAGTTATAGCAATCAGCCCCAGCATTTT
TRBD1	14	-	TRBV6-6	TRBJ1-2	CASSFQGDGYGYTF	TGTGCCAGCAGTTTTCAGGGGGACGGCTATGGCTACACCTTC
-	14	-	TRBV4-1	TRBJ2-1	CASSQIARADEQFF	TGCGCCAGCAGCCAAATTGCCAGGGCTGATGAGCAGTTCTTC
-	14	-	TRBV5-4	TRBJ2-5	CASSDGSNQETQYF	TGTGCCAGCAGCGACGGGAGCAACCAAGAGACCCAGTACTTC
-	14	-	TRBV10-3	TRBJ1-5	CAISAGPSNQPQHF	TGTGCCATCAGTGCTGGGCCCAGCAATCAGCCCCAGCATTTT
TRBD2	16	-	TRBV11-1	TRBJ2-1	CASSHLTSGGANEQFF	TGTGCCAGCAGCCATCTGACTAGCGGGGGGGCCAATGAGCAGTTCTTC
-	16	-	TRBV5-6	TRBJ1-5	CASNKYTGTGNQPQHF	TGTGCCAGCAACAAGTATACAGGGACGGGCAATCAGCCCCAGCATTTT
-	15	-	TRBV28	TRBJ2-7	CASSIKEGSPYEQYF	TGTGCCAGCAGTATCAAGGAGGGGTCCCCCTACGAGCAGTACTTC
TRBD1	15	-	TRBV6-5	TRBJ1-4	CASRPTQAGGEKLFF	TGTGCCAGCAGACCGACACAGGCAGGGGGTGAAAAACTGTTTTTT
TRBD1	16	once	TRBV10-3	TRBJ2-6	CAITDRVGSGANVLTF	TGTGCCATCACGGACAGGGTGGGCTCGGGGGCCAACGTCCTGACTTTC
TRBD1	17	-	TRBV3-1/TRBV3-2	TRBJ2-1	CASSKVGQGSAYNEQFF	TGTGCCAGCAGCAAGGTCGGACAGGGTAGCGCCTACAATGAGCAGTTCTTC
TRBD1	15	-	TRBV3-1/TRBV3-2	TRBJ2-7	CASSQGWTGVYEQYF	TGTGCCAGCAGCCAAGGTTGGACAGGGGTCTACGAGCAGTACTTC
TRBD1	14	few	TRBV6-2/TRBV6-3	TRBJ1-2	CASSHTGALYGYTF	TGTGCCAGCAGTCACACAGGGGCGCTCTATGGCTACACCTTC
-	16	-	TRBV7-6	TRBJ2-5	CASSSNIDRFQETQYF	TGTGCCAGCAGCTCTAACATTGACAGATTCCAAGAGACCCAGTACTTC
-	17	-	TRBV4-3	TRBJ1-6	CASSQEILGQMNSPLHF	TGCGCCAGCAGCCAGGAAATTCTGGGGCAAATGAATTCACCCCTCCACTTT
-	15	-	TRBV7-9	TRBJ1-1	CASSFPSTGNTEAFF	TGTGCCAGCAGCTTCCCCTCCACAGGGAACACTGAAGCTTTCTTT